Included here is one T cell receptor beta chain sequence, with context. Libraries were prepared by immunoSEQ multiplex PCR; TCRdb keeps only in-frame clonotypes and omits some of them. This sample has 150,000 or so clones, with approximately 70% found just once. The data are from a study of blood T cell repertoires in COVID-19. Overall study: Material from acute and convalescent COVID-19 was sourced from the United States, Italy and Spain.

The CDR3 has 15 amino acids. Germline CDR1 MDHEN, CDR2 SYDVKM. V trimming: 3 bases; J trimming: 4 bases; junction bases outside the gene matches: 5. This TCR came from an older woman with acute or convalescent COVID-19. The chain is built from TRBV28 and TRBJ2-7; 11 nucleotides match TRBD2. The sample was peripheral blood. The CDR3 DNA follows: TGTGCCAGCAGTTTTAGCGGGAGGGCCCGGTACGAGCAGTACTTC. The encoded protein is CASSFSGRARYEQYF.